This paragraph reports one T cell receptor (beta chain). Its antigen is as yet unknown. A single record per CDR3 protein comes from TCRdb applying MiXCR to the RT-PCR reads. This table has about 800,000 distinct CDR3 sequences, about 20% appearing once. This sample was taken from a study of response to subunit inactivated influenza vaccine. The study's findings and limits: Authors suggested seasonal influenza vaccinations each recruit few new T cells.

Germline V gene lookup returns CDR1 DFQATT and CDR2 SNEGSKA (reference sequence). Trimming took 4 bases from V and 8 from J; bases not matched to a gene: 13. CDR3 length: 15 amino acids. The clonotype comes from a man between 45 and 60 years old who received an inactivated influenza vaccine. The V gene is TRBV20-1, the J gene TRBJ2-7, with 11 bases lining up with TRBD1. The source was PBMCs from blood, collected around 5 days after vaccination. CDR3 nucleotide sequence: TGCAGTGCTACCCCGACCCGGGACAGGGGGTACCAGCAGTACTTC. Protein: CSATPTRDRGYQQYF.